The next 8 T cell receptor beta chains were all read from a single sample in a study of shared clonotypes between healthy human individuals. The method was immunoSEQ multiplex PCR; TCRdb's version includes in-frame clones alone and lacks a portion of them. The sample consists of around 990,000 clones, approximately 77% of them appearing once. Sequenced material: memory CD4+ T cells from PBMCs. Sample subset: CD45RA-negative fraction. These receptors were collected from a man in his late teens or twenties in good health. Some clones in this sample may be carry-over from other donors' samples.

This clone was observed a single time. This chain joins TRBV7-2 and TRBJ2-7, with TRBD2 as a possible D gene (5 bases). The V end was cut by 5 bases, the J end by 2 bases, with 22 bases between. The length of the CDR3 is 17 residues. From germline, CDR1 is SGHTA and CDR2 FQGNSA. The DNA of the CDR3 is TGTGCCAGCAGCCCGGGCGGGTCATCGACGGGTCCCTACGAGCAGTACTTC. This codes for CASSPGGSSTGPYEQYF.

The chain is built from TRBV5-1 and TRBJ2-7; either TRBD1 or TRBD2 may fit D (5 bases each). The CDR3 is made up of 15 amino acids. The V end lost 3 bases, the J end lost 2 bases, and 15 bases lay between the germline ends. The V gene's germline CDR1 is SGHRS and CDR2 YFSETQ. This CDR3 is CASSWGRLTTYEQYF. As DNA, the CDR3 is TGCGCCAGCAGCTGGGGACGGCTAACGACCTACGAGCAGTACTTC.

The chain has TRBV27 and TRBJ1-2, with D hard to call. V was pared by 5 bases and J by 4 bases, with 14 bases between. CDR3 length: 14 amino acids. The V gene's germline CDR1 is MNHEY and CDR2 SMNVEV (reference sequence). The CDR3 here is CASSPRNSPYGYTF. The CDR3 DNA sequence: TGTGCCAGCAGTCCGCGGAATTCTCCCTATGGCTACACCTTC.

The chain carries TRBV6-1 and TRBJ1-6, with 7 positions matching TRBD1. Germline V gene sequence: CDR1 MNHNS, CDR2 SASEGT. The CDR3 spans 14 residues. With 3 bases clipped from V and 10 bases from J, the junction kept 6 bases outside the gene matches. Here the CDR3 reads CASSDDRVSSPLHF. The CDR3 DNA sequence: TGTGCCAGCAGTGACGACAGGGTTAGCTCACCCCTCCACTTT.

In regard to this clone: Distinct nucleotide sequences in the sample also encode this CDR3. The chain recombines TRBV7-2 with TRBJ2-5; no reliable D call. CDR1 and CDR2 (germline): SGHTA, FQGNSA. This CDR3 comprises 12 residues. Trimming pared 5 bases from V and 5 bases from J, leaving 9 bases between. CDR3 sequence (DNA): TGTGCCAGCAGCCTAAGTCGTGAGACCCAGTACTTC. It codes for CASSLSRETQYF.

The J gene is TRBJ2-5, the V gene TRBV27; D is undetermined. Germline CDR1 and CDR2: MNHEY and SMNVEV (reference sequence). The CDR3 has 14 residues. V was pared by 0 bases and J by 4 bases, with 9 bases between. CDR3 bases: TGTGCCAGCAGTTTATCATCACGGCCAGAGACCCAGTACTTC. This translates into CASSLSSRPETQYF.

DNA of the CDR3: TGCGCCAGCAGCCGACTAGCGGGAGGGCCGAGGGAGCAGTACTTC. This codes for CASSRLAGGPREQYF. The chain carries TRBV5-1 and TRBJ2-7; 14 positions match TRBD2. The CDR3 is 15 amino acids. With V trimmed by 4 bases and J by 7 bases, 7 bases remained unmatched. Germline-derived CDR1 and CDR2 are SGHRS and YFSETQ. Using reference TRBV5-1 and TRBJ2-7 for the parts outside the CDR3, the full variable domain is KAGVTQTPRYLIKTRGQQVTLSCSPISGHRSVSWYQQTPGQGLQFLFEYFSETQRNKGNFPGRFSGRQFSNSRSEMNVSTLELGDSALYLCASSRLAGGPREQYFGPGTRLTVT.

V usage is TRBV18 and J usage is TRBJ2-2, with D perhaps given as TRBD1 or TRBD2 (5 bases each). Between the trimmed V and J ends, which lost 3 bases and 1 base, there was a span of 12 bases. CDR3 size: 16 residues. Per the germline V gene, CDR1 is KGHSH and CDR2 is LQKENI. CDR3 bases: TGTGCCAGCTCACCTTCCGGGACCGAGAACACCGGGGAGCTGTTTTTT. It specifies CASSPSGTENTGELFF.